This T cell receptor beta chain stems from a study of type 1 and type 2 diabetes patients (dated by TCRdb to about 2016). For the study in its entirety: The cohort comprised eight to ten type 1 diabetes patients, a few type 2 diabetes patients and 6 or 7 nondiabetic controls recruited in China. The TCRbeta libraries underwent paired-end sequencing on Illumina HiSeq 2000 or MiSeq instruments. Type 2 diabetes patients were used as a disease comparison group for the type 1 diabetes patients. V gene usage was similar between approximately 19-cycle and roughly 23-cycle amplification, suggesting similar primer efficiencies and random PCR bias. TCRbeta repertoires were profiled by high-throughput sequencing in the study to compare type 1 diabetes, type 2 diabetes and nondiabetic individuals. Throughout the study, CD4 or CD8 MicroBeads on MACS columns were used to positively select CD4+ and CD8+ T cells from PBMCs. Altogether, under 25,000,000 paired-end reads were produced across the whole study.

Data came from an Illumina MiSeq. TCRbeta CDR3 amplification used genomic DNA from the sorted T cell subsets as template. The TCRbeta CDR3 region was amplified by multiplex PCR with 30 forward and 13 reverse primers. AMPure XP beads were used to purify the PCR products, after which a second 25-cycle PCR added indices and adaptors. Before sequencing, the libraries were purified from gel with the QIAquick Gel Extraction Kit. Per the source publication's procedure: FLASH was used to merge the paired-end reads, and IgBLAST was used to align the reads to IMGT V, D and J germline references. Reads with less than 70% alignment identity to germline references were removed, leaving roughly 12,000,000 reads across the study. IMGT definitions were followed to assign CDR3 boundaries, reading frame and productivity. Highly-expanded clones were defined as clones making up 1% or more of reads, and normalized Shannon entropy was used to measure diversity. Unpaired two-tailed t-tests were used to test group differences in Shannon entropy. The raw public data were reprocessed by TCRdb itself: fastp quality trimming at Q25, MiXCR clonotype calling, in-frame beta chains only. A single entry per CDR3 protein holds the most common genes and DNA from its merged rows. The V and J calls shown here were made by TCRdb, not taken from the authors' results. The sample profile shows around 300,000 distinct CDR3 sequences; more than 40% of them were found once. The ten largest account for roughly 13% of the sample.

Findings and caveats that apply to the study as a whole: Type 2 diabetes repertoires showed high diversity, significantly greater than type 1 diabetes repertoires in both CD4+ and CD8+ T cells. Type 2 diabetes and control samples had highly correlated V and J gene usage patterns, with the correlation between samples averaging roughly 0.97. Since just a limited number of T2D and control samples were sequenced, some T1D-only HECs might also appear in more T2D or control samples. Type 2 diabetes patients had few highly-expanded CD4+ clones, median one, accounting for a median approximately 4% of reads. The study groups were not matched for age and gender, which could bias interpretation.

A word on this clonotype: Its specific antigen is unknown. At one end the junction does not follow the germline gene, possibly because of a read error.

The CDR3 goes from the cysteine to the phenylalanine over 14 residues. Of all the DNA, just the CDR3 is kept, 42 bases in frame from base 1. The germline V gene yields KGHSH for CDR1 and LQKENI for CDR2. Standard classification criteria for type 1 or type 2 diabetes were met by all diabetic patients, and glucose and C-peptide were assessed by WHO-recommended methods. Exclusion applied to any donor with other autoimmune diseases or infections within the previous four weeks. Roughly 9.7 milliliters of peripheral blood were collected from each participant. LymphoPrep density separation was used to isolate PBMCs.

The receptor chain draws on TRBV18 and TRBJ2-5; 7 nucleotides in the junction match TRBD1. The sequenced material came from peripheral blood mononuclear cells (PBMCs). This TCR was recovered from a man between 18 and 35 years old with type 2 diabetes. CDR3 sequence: CASSLDRAQETQHF. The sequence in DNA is TGTGCCAGCTCCCTCGACAGGGCTCAAGAGACCCAGCACTTC.